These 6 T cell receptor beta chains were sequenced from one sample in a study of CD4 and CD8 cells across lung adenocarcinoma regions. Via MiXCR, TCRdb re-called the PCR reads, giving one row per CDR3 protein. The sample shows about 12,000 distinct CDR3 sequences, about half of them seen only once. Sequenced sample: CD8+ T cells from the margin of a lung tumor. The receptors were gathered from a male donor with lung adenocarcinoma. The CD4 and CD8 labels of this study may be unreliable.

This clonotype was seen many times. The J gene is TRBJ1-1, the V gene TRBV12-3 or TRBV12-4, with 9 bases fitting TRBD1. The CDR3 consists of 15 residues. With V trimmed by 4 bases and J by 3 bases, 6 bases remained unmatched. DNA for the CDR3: TGTGCCAGCAGTTCACCACAGGGGGCTGACACTGAAGCTTTCTTT. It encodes CASSSPQGADTEAFF.

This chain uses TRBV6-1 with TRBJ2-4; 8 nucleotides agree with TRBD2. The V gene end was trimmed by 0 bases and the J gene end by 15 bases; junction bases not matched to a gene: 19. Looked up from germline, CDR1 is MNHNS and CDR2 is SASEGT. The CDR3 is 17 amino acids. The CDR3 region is CASSEALRNRAGVSPYF. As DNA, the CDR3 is TGTGCCAGCAGTGAAGCGCTCCGGAACCGAGCGGGAGTTTCCCCGTACTTC.

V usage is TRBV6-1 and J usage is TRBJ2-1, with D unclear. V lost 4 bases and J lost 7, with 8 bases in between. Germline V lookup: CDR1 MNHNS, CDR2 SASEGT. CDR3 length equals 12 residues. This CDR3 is CASSGEANEQFF. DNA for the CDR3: TGTGCCAGCAGTGGTGAGGCGAATGAGCAGTTCTTC.

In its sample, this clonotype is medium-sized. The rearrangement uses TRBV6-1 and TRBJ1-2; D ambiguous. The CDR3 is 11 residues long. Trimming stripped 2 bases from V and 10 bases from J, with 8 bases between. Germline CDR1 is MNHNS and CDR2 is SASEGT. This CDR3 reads CASSESGFYTF. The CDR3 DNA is TGTGCCAGCAGTGAAAGCGGCTTCTACACCTTC.

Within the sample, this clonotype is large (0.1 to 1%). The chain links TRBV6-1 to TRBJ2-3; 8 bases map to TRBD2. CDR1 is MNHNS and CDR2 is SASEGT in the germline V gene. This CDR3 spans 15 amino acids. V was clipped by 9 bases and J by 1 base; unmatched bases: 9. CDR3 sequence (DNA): TGTGCCAGTCGGACGAGCGGGGGTGGCACAGATACGCAGTATTTT. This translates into CASRTSGGGTDTQYF.

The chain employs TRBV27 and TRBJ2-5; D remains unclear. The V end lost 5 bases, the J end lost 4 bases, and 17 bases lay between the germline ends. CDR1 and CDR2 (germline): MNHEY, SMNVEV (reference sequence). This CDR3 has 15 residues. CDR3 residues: CASSPCSRNTETQYF. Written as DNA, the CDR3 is TGTGCCAGCAGTCCATGTAGCCGGAACACAGAGACCCAGTACTTC.